This T cell receptor (beta chain) is drawn from a study of blood T cell repertoires in COVID-19. Sequenced by immunoSEQ multiplex PCR; TCRdb stores in-frame clones only, minus some. The sample lists about 290,000 clones; approximately 88% were seen once. The germline V gene encodes CDR1 LNHDA and CDR2 SQIVND (reference sequence). V was clipped by 4 bases and J by 2 bases; unmatched bases: 7. The CDR3 sequence is 15 residues long. This clone occurred once. Clinical history reported by participants formed the basis on which cohorts were assigned. Recovered Cohort 3 donors showed two negative PCRs, clearance, or symptom resolution.

The clonotype originates from a woman aged 40 to 50 who had recovered from COVID-19. The source material was PBMCs or T cells enriched from blood (not recorded which). J is TRBJ1-2 and V is TRBV19, with TRBD1 matching 7 bases. The CDR3 region has the DNA TGTGCCAGTAGTACGGGACAGAACTTAAACTATGGCTACACCTTC. This codes for CASSTGQNLNYGYTF.